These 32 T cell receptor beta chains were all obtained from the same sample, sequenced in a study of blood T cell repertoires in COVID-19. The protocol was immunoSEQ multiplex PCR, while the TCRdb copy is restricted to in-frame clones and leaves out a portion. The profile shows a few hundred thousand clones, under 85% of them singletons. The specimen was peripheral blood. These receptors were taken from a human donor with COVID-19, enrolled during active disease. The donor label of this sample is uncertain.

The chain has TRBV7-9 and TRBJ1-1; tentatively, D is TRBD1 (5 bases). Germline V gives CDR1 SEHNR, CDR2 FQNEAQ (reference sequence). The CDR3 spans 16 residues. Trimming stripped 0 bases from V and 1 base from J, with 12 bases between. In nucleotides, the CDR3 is TGTGCCAGCAGCTTAGCGGTAAGGGGCAGGAACACTGAAGCTTTCTTT. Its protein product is CASSLAVRGRNTEAFF.

The CDR3 nucleotides are TGTGCCAGTTGGGCAGGGGAAGAAAAACTGTTTTTT. Translating gives CASWAGEEKLFF. J is TRBJ1-4 and V is TRBV3-1 (or the pseudogene TRBV3-2); D may be TRBD1 (6 bases). Germline V gene lookup returns CDR1 LGHDT and CDR2 YNNKEL (reference sequence). The germline V and J ends were trimmed by 9 bases and 8 bases, with 13 bases remaining between them. CDR3 length: 12 residues.

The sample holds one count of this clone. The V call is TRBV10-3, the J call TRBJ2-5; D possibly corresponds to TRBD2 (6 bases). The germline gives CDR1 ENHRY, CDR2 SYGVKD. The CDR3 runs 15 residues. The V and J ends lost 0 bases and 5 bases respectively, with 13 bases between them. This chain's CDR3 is CAISESEEGFETQYF. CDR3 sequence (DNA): TGTGCCATCAGTGAGTCTGAGGAGGGATTTGAGACCCAGTACTTC.

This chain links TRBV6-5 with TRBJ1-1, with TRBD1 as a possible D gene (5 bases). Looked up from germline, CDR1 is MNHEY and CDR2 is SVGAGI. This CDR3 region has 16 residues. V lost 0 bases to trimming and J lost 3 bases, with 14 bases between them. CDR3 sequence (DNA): TGTGCCAGCAGTTACTCGTTCGCGGGGGGACACACTGAAGCTTTCTTT. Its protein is CASSYSFAGGHTEAFF.

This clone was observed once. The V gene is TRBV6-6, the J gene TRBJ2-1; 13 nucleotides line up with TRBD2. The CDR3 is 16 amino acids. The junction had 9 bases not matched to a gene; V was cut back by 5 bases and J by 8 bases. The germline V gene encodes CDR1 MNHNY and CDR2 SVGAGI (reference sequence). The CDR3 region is CASSRRTSGSRDEQFF. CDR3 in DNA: TGTGCCAGCAGTCGACGGACTAGCGGGAGTAGGGATGAGCAGTTCTTC.

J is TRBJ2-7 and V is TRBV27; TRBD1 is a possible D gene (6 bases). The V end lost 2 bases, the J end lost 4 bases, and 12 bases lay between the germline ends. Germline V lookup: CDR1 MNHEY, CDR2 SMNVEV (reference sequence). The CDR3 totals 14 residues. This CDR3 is CASSLKQGIYEQYF. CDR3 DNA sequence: TGTGCCAGCAGTTTAAAACAGGGCATTTACGAGCAGTACTTC.

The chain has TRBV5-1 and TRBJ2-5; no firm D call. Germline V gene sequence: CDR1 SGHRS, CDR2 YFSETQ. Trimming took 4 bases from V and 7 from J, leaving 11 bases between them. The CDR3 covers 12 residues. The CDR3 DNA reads TGCGCCAGCAGCGAGCCTGAAACGACCCAGTACTTC. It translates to CASSEPETTQYF.

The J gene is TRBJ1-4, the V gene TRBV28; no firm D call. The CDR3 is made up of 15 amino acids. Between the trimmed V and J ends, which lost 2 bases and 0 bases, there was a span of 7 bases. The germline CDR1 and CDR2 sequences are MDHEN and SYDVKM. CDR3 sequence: CASSLRTATNEKLFF. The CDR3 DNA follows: TGTGCCAGCAGTTTAAGAACAGCAACTAATGAAAAACTGTTTTTT.

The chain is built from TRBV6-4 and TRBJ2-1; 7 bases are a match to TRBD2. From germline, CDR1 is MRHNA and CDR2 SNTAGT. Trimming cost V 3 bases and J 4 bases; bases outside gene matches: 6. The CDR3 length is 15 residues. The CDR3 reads CASSEQLASYNEQFF. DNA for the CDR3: TGTGCCAGCAGTGAACAACTAGCGAGTTACAATGAGCAGTTCTTC.

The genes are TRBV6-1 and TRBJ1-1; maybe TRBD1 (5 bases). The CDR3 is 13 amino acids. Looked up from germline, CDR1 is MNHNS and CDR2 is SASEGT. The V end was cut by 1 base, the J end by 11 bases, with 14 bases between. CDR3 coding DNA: TGTGCCAGCAGTGAAGGGTCGACAGCCGAGGCTTTCTTT. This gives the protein CASSEGSTAEAFF.

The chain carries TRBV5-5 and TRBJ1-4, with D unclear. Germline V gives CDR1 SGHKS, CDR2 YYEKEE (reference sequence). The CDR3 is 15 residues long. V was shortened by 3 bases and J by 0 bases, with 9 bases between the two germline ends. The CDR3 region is CASSSTDATNEKLFF. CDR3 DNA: TGTGCCAGCAGCTCCACAGATGCAACTAATGAAAAACTGTTTTTT.

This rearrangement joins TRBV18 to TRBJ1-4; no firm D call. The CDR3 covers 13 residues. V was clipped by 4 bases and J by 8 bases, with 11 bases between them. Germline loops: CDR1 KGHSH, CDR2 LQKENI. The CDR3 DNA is TGTGCCAGCTCACAAGGACTCGAGGAAAAACTGTTTTTT. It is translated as CASSQGLEEKLFF.

The CDR3 reads CASSPRTGSQETQYF. DNA for the CDR3: TGTGCCAGCAGCCCACGGACAGGGAGCCAAGAGACCCAGTACTTC. V gene TRBV11-1 combines with J gene TRBJ2-5, with 8 nucleotides matching TRBD1. This CDR3 is 15 amino acids long. Trimming removed 5 bases from V and 1 base from J; junction bases left unmatched: 6. The germline V gene encodes CDR1 SGHAT and CDR2 FQDESV (reference sequence).

CDR3 loop: CASRDRGRGFGYGYTF. CDR3 in DNA: TGTGCCAGCAGGGACAGGGGGCGTGGTTTTGGGTATGGCTACACCTTC. This chain links TRBV28 with TRBJ1-2, with TRBD1 identical over 11 bases. The CDR3 extends over 16 amino acids. CDR1 is MDHEN and CDR2 is SYDVKM in the germline V gene. The V segment lost 6 bases and the J segment 5 bases; nucleotides outside the gene matches: 11.

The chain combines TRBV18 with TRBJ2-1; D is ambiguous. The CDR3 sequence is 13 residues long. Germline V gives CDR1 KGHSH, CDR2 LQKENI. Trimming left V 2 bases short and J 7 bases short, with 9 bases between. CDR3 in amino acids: CASSPMAVNEQFF. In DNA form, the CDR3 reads TGTGCCAGCTCACCAATGGCGGTGAATGAGCAGTTCTTC.

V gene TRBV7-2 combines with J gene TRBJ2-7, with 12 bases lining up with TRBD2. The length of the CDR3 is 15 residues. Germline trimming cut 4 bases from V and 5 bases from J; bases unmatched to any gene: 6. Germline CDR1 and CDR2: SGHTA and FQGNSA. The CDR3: CASSSQLAGGHEQYF. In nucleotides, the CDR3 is TGTGCCAGCAGCTCTCAACTAGCGGGAGGTCACGAGCAGTACTTC.

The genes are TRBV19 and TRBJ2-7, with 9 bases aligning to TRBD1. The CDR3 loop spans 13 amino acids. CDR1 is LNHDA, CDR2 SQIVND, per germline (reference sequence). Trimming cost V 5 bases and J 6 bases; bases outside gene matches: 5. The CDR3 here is CASSAGTGIEQYF. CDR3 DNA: TGTGCCAGTAGTGCTGGGACAGGGATCGAGCAGTACTTC.

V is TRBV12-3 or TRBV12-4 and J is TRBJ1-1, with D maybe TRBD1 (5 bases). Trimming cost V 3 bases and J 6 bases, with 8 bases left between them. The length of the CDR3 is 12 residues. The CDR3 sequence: CASSFGGAEAFF. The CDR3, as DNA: TGTGCCAGCAGTTTCGGGGGTGCTGAAGCTTTCTTT.

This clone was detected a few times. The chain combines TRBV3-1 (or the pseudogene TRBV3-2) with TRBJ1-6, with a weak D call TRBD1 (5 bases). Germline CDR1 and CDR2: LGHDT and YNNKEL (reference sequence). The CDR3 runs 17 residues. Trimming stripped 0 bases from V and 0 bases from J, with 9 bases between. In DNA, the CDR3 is TGTGCCAGCAGCCAAGAATGGACACTCTCCTATAATTCACCCCTCCACTTT. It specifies CASSQEWTLSYNSPLHF.

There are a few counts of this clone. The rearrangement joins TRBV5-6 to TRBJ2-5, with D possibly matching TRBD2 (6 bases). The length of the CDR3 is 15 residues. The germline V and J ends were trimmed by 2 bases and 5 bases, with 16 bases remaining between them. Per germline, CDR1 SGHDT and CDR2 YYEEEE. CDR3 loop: CASSLIGGAEETQYF. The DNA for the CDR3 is TGTGCCAGCAGCTTAATAGGCGGGGCGGAGGAGACCCAGTACTTC.

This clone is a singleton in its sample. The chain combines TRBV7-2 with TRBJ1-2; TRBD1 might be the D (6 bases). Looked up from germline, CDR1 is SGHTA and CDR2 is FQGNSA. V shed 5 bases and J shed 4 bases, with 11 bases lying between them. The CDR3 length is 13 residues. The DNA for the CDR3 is TGTGCCAGCAGCGCAGGGGATAGCTATGGCTACACCTTC. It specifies CASSAGDSYGYTF.

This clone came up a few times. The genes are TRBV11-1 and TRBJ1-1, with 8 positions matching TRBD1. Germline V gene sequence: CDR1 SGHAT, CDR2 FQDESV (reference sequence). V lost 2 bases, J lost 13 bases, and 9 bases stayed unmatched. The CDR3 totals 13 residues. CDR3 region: CASSLSGRGHLFF. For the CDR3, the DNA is TGTGCCAGCAGCTTAAGTGGCAGGGGGCATCTTTTCTTT.

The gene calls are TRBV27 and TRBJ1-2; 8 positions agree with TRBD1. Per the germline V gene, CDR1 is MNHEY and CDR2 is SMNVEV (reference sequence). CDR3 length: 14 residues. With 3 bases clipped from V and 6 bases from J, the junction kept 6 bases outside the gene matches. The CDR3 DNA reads TGTGCCAGCAGTTTCCGGACAGGGTCCCATGGCTACACCTTC. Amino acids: CASSFRTGSHGYTF.

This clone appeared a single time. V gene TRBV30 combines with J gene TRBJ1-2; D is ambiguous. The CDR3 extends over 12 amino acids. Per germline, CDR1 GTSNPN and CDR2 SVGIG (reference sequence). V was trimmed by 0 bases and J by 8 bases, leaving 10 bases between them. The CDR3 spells CAWSVGSNGYTF. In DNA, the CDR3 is TGTGCCTGGAGTGTCGGGTCCAACGGCTACACCTTC.

The CDR3 loop is CSVGRQGNNEQFF. For the CDR3, the DNA is TGCAGCGTGGGCCGACAGGGGAACAATGAGCAGTTCTTC. The rearrangement links TRBV29-1 to TRBJ2-1; TRBD1 agrees at 8 bases. With 6 bases clipped from V and 5 bases from J, the junction kept 6 bases outside the gene matches. There are 13 residues in the CDR3. Germline CDR1 SQVTM, CDR2 ANQGSEA.

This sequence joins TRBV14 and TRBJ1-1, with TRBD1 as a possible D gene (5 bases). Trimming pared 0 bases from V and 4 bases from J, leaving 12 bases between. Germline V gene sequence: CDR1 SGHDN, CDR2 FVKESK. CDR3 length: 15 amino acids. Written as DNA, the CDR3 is TGTGCCAGCAGCCAAGAAGGGGTCTTGAGCACTGAAGCTTTCTTT. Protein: CASSQEGVLSTEAFF.

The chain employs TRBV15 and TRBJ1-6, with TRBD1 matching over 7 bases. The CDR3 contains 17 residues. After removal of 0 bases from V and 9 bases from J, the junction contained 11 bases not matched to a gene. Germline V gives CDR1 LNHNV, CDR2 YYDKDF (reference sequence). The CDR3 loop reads CATSRDKGEQGRSPLHF. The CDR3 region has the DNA TGTGCCACCAGCAGAGATAAGGGGGAACAGGGGCGTTCACCCCTCCACTTT.

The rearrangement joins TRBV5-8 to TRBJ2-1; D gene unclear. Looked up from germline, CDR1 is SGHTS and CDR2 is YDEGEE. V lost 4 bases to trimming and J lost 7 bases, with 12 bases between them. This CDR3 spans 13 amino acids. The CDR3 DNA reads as TGTGCCAGCAGCCTAGGATCGAAGAATGAGCAGTTCTTC. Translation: CASSLGSKNEQFF.

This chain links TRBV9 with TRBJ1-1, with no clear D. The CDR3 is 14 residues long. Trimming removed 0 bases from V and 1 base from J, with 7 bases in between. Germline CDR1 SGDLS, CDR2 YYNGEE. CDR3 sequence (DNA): TGTGCCAGCAGCGTAGTTGGGCAGAACACTGAAGCTTTCTTT. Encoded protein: CASSVVGQNTEAFF.

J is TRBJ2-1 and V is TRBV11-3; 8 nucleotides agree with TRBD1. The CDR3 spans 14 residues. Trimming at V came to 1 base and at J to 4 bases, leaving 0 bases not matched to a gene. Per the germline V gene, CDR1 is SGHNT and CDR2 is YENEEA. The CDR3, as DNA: TGTGCCAGCAGCTTAGGACAGGGGTACAATGAGCAGTTCTTC. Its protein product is CASSLGQGYNEQFF.

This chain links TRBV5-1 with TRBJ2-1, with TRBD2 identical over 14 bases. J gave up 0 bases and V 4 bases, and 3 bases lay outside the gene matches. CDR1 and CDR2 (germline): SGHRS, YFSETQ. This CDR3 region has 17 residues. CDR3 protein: CASSPGLAGGSYNEQFF. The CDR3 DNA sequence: TGCGCCAGCAGCCCTGGACTAGCGGGAGGCTCCTACAATGAGCAGTTCTTC.

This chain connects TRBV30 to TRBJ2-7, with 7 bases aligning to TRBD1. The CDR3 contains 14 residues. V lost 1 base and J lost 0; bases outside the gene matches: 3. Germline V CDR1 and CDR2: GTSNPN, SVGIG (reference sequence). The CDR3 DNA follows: TGTGCCTGGAGTGCTACAGGGGACTCCTACGAGCAGTACTTC. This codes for CAWSATGDSYEQYF.